This T cell receptor beta chain was sequenced in a study of T-cell reconstitution after alpha-beta-depleted transplantation in children. This CDR3 comprises 17 residues. J gave up 6 bases and V 0 bases, and 6 bases lay outside the gene matches. Germline V CDR1 and CDR2: SGHNT, YYREEE (reference sequence). Unique molecular identifiers were used to barcode this TCRbeta library. TCRdb re-called the PCR reads through MiXCR, storing one row per CDR3 protein. The sample has about 590,000 distinct CDR3 sequences; 10% to 15% are singletons. Study observations and caveats: The authors attributed T-cell counts and diversity one year after transplant mostly to newly produced T cells. Several hundred graft clones that had expanded were reportedly the source of alpha-beta T cells about two months after transplant. Some patients showed high day-60 TCRbeta diversity, which derived from surviving recipient T cells and thymic progenitors.

Details on this clonotype: What it binds is not known.

The rearrangement links TRBV5-4 to TRBJ2-3; TRBD2 agrees at 14 bases. The material sequenced was PBMCs, mostly from graft donor cells, taken 360 days after TCRalphabeta/CD19-depleted stem cell transplant. This receptor was identified in a male patient aged 10 to 17 who had a stem cell transplant for acute myeloid leukemia, so the T cells may come from the graft donor. The DNA for the CDR3 is TGTGCCAGCAGCTTGGGCGGGACTAGCGGGAGTCATGATACGCAGTATTTT. Encoded protein: CASSLGGTSGSHDTQYF.